The 13 T cell receptor beta chains listed next were all sequenced from one sample in a study of cytomegalovirus exposure and HLA in healthy donors. TCRdb's table, derived via immunoSEQ multiplex PCR, lists solely in-frame clones and lacks some. Here the sample spans around 80,000 clones, 85% to 95% being singletons. The sample taken for sequencing was PBMCs. The receptors originated from a woman aged 18-30 years in good health and CMV-seronegative.

The chain couples TRBV4-1 to TRBJ1-1, with 9 bases identical to TRBD1. V was clipped by 1 base and J by 6 bases; unmatched bases: 6. The CDR3 runs to 15 residues. CDR1 MGHRA and CDR2 YSYEKL come from the germline V gene. CDR3 DNA sequence: TGCGCCAGCAGCCAAGGCCTACAGGGGGCGCCTGAAGCTTTCTTT. Amino acid sequence: CASSQGLQGAPEAFF.

V and J are TRBV7-9 and TRBJ2-2; D unresolved. V was clipped by 3 bases and J by 5 bases, with 10 bases between them. The CDR3 is 14 residues long. Germline values: CDR1 SEHNR, CDR2 FQNEAQ (reference sequence). DNA of the CDR3: TGTGCCAGCAGCTTGCACAGCACTACCGGGGAGCTGTTTTTT. Amino acids: CASSLHSTTGELFF.

This clone was found a few times. The V call is TRBV6-5, the J call TRBJ2-1, with a tentative D call TRBD2 (6 bases). The CDR3 contains 15 residues. Germline assignment: CDR1 MNHEY and CDR2 SVGAGI. V lost 0 bases, J lost 7 bases, and 13 bases lay in between. The CDR3 region is CASSYSSGPQNEQFF. CDR3 sequence (DNA): TGTGCCAGCAGTTACTCAAGCGGGCCCCAAAATGAGCAGTTCTTC.

The chain links TRBV7-2 to TRBJ1-3, with 8 bases lining up with TRBD1. Germline V CDR1 and CDR2: SGHTA, FQGNSA. The CDR3 runs to 15 residues. Trimming cost V 5 bases and J 7 bases; bases outside gene matches: 10. CDR3 nucleotides: TGTGCCAGCAGCGAACGGACAGGGAATAGTAACACCATATATTTT. Residues: CASSERTGNSNTIYF.

This clone was recorded only once. The rearrangement uses TRBV5-1 and TRBJ1-2; 7 bases line up with TRBD1. With 4 bases clipped from V and 4 bases from J, the junction kept 4 bases outside the gene matches. In germline, CDR1 is SGHRS, CDR2 YFSETQ. This CDR3 comprises 13 residues. The CDR3 DNA is TGCGCCAGCAGCCAACGGACAGGCTATGGCTACACCTTC. Its protein is CASSQRTGYGYTF.

This clone is a singleton in its sample. This chain joins TRBV12-5 and TRBJ2-1; the match to TRBD2 covers 9 bases. This CDR3 is built from 18 residues. CDR1 is LGHNT, CDR2 FRNRAP, per germline. V dropped 1 base and J dropped 6; count of bases not matched to a gene: 13. The CDR3 protein is CASGLAPTSGPQGNEQFF. In DNA, the CDR3 is TGTGCTAGTGGTTTGGCCCCGACTAGCGGACCCCAGGGCAATGAGCAGTTCTTC.

DNA of the CDR3: TGTGCCAGTAGTATAGGTAGCGCAAACACAGATACGCAGTATTTT. Translated: CASSIGSANTDTQYF. This chain connects TRBV19 to TRBJ2-3; a weak D match, TRBD2 (5 bases). Looked up from germline, CDR1 is LNHDA and CDR2 is SQIVND (reference sequence). V gave up 1 base and J gave up 2 bases, with 10 bases separating them. This CDR3 contains 15 residues.

The sample holds one count of this clone. The chain uses TRBV19 and TRBJ1-1; D uncertain. The V end lost 0 bases, the J end lost 6 bases, and 11 bases lay between the germline ends. There are 14 residues in the CDR3. The germline gives CDR1 LNHDA, CDR2 SQIVND (reference sequence). DNA of the CDR3: TGTGCCAGTAGTATAGAGTCGGGGATTTCTGAAGCTTTCTTT. The encoded protein is CASSIESGISEAFF.

This clone was counted between two and nine times. The CDR3 region is CASSFTSGGGNIQYF. The DNA of the CDR3 is TGTGCCAGCAGTTTCACTAGCGGAGGCGGAAACATTCAGTACTTC. The rearrangement joins TRBV28 to TRBJ2-4, with 8 bases fitting TRBD2. Unmatched junction bases numbered 7, after V lost 3 bases and J lost 6 bases. The CDR3 extends over 15 amino acids. Germline CDR1 reads MDHEN; CDR2 reads SYDVKM.

This chain connects TRBV5-6 to TRBJ1-2, with D possibly matching TRBD1 (6 bases). CDR1 is SGHDT, CDR2 YYEEEE, per germline. The CDR3 is made up of 13 amino acids. V lost 2 bases and J 6 bases, leaving 11 bases between the germline ends. The CDR3 nucleotides are TGTGCCAGCAGCTTAAGGCAGGGGAATGGCTACACCTTC. Protein product: CASSLRQGNGYTF.

In this sample, this clone turned up a few times. The chain has TRBV11-2 and TRBJ1-1, with a possible D match to TRBD1 (6 bases). V dropped 1 base and J dropped 5 bases, with 23 bases sitting between them. The CDR3 spans 18 residues. Germline assignment: CDR1 SGHAT and CDR2 FQNNGV. CDR3 sequence reads: CASSLAAGGGLIRTEAFF. The CDR3 DNA sequence: TGTGCCAGCAGCTTAGCCGCCGGCGGGGGGCTCATTAGGACTGAAGCTTTCTTT. Combining the CDR3 with reference TRBV11-2 and TRBJ1-1 gives the whole variable domain EAGVAQSPRYKIIEKRQSVAFWCNPISGHATLYWYQQILGQGPKLLIQFQNNGVVDDSQLPKDRFSAERLKGVDSTLKIQPAKLEDSAVYLCASSLAAGGGLIRTEAFFGQGTRLTVV.

This clone was seen just once. The chain links TRBV19 to TRBJ2-5; 7 bases map to TRBD1. Germline loops: CDR1 LNHDA, CDR2 SQIVND (reference sequence). CDR3 length: 13 residues. V trimming: 6 bases; J trimming: 3 bases; junction bases outside the gene matches: 4. DNA of the CDR3: TGTGCCAGTAGAGAACAGGGGAAAGAGACCCAGTACTTC. Translated, it gives CASREQGKETQYF.

The rearrangement links TRBV5-6 to TRBJ1-5; no definite D call. CDR1 is SGHDT, CDR2 YYEEEE, per germline. The CDR3 loop spans 16 amino acids. Trimming left V 4 bases short and J 0 bases short, with 14 bases between. CDR3 protein: CASSLGSRVSNQPQHF. As DNA, the CDR3 is TGTGCCAGCAGCCTGGGGTCGAGGGTTAGCAATCAGCCCCAGCATTTT.